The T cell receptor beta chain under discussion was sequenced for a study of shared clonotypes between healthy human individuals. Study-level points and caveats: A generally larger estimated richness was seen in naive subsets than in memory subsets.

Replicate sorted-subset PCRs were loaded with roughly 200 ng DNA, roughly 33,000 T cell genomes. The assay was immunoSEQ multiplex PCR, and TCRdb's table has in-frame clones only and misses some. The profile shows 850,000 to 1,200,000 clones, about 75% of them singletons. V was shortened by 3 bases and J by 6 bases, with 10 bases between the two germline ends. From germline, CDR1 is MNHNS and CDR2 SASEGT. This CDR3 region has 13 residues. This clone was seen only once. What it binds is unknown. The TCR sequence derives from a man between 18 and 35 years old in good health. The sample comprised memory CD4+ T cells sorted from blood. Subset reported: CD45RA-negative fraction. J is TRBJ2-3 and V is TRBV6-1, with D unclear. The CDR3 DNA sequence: TGTGCCAGCAGTGAGAAGTGGTGGGATACGCAGTATTTT. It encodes CASSEKWWDTQYF.